This T cell receptor beta chain is from a study of blood T cell repertoires in COVID-19. Turning to the study itself: PBMCs, B-cell-depleted T cells, or T cells provided the cDNA or gDNA that made up the material.

In the authors' methods: Nucleated cell counts were estimated from reference gene primer amplification. Libraries were prepared by immunoSEQ multiplex PCR; TCRdb keeps only in-frame clonotypes and omits some of them. That table is the source of V, J and clone size, and D and trimming were worked out from the DNA. Of 220,000 or so clones in the sample, roughly 82% were seen once. Donors in Cohort 3 who had recovered were those with two negative PCRs, healthcare professional clearance, or resolution of their symptoms. CDR1 SNHLY and CDR2 FYNNEI come from the germline V gene. This CDR3 has 14 amino acids. J was trimmed by 2 bases and V by 10 bases; bases with no gene match: 7.

This sequence originates from a woman between 45 and 65 years old who had recovered from COVID-19. Sequencing was performed on PBMCs or T cells enriched from blood (not recorded which). The chain recombines TRBV2 with TRBJ2-2; TRBD1 matches 7 bases. In nucleotides, the CDR3 is TGTGCCACCGCGACAGGGATAAACACCGGGGAGCTGTTTTTT. This gives the protein CATATGINTGELFF.